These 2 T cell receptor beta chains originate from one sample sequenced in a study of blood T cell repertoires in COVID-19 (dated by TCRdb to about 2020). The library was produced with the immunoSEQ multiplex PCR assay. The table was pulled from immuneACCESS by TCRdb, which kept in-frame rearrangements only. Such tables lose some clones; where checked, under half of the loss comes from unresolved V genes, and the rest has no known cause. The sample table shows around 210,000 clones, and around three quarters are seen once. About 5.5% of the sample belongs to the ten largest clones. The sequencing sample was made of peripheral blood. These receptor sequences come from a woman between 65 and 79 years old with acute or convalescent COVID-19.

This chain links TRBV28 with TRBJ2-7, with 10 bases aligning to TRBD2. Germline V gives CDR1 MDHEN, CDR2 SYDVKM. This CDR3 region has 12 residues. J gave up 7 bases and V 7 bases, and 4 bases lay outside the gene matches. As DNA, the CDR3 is TGTGCCAGCACGGGACTAGCGCGAGAGCAGTACTTC. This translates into CASTGLAREQYF.

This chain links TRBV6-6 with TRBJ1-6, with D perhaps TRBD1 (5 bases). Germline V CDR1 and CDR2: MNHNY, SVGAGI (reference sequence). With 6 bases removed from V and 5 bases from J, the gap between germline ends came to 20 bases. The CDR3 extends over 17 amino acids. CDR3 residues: CASSRLTIDRNNSPLHF. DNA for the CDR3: TGTGCCAGCAGCCGACTCACCATTGACAGAAATAATTCACCCCTCCACTTT.